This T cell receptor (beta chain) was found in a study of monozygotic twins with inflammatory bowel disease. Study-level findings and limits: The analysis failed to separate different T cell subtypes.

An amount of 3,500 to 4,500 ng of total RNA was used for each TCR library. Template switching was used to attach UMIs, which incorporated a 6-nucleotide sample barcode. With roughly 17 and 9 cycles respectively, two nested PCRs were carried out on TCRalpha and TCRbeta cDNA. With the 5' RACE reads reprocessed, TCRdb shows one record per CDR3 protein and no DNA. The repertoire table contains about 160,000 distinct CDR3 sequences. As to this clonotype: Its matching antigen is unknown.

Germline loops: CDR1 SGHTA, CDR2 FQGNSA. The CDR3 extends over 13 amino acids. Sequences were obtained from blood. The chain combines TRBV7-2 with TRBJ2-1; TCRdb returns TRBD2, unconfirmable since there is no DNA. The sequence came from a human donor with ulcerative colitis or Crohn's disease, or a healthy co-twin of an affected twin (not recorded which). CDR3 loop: CASSTRAGDEQFF.